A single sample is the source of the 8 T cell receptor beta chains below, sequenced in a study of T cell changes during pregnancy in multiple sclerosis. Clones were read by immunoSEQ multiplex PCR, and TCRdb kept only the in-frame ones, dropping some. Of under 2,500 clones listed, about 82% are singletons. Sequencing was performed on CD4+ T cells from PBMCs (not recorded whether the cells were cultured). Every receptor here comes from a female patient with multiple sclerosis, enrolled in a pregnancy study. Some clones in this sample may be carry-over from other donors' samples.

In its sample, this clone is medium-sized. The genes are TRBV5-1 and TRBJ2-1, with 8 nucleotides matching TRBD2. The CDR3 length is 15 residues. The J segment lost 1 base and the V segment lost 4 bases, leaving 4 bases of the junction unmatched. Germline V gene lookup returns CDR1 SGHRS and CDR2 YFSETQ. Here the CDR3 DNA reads TGCGCCAGCAGCAAAGGACTAGCATCCTACAATGAGCAGTTCTTC. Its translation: CASSKGLASYNEQFF.

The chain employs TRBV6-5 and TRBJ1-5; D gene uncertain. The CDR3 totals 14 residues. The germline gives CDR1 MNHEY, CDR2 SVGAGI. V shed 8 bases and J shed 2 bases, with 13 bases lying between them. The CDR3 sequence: CASLGDAGNQPQHF. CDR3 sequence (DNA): TGTGCCAGCCTCGGGGATGCGGGCAATCAGCCCCAGCATTTT.

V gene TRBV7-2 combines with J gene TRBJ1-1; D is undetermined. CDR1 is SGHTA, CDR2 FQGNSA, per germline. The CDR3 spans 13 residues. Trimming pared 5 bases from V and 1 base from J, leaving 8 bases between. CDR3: CASSIQTNTEAFF. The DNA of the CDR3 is TGTGCCAGCAGCATCCAGACGAACACTGAAGCTTTCTTT.

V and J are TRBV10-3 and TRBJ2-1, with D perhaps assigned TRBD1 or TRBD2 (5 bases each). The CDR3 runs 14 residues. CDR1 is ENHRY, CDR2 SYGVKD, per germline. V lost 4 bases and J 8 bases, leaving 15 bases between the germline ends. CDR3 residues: CAISGGKRRDEQFF. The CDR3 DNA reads TGTGCCATCAGTGGGGGGAAAAGAAGGGATGAGCAGTTCTTC.

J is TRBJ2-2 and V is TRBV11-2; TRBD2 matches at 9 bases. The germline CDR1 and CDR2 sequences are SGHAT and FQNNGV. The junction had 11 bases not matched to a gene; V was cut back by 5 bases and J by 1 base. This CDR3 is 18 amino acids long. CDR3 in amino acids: CASSTFLSGRRNTGELFF. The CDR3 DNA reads TGTGCCAGCAGCACCTTTTTGAGCGGGAGGAGGAACACCGGGGAGCTGTTTTTT. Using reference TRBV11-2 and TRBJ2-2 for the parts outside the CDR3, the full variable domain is EAGVAQSPRYKIIEKRQSVAFWCNPISGHATLYWYQQILGQGPKLLIQFQNNGVVDDSQLPKDRFSAERLKGVDSTLKIQPAKLEDSAVYLCASSTFLSGRRNTGELFFGEGSRLTVL.

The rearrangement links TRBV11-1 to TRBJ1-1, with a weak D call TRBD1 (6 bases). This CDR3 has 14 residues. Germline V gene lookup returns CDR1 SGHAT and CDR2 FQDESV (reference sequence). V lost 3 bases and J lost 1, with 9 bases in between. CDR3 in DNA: TGTGCCAGCAGCTTTTTGACAGGGAACACTGAAGCTTTCTTT. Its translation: CASSFLTGNTEAFF. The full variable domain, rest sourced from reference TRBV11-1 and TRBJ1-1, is EAEVAQSPRYKITEKSQAVAFWCDPISGHATLYWYRQILGQGPELLVQFQDESVVDDSQLPKDRFSAERLKGVDSTLKIQPAELGDSAMYLCASSFLTGNTEAFFGQGTRLTVV.

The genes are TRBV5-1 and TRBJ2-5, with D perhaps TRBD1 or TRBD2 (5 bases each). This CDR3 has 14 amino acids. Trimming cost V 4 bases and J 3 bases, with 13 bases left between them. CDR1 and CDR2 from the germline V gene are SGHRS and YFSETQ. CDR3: CASSDGTAKETQYF. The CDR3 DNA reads TGCGCCAGCAGCGACGGGACGGCTAAAGAGACCCAGTACTTC.

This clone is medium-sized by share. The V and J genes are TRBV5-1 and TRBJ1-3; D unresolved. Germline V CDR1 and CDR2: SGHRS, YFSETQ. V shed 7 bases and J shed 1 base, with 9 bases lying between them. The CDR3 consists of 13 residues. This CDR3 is CASVEKSGNTIYF. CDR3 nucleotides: TGCGCCAGCGTGGAAAAATCTGGAAACACCATATATTTT.